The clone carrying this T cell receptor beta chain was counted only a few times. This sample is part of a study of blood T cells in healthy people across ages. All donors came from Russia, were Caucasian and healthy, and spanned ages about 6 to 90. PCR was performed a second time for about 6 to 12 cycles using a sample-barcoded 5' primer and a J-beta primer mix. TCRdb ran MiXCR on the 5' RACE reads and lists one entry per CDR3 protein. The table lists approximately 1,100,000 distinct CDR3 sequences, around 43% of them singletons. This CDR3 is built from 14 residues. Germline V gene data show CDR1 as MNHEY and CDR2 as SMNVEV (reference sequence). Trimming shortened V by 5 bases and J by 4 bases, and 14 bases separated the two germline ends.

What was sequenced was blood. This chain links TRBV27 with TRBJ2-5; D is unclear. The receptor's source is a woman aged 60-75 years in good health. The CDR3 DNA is TGTGCCAGCAGTGAACAGAGGTTGTTAGAGACCCAGTACTTC. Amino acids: CASSEQRLLETQYF.